What follows are 27 T cell receptor beta chains derived from one specimen sequenced in a study of blood T cell repertoires in COVID-19. TCRdb's table, derived via immunoSEQ multiplex PCR, lists solely in-frame clones and lacks some. The sample carries some 40,000 clones, over 70% recorded once. The sample was peripheral blood. These TCRs come from a human donor in a cohort sampled during active COVID-19.

This clone was seen more than once but under ten times. The genes are TRBV7-2 and TRBJ2-7; 13 bases are a match to TRBD2. Germline values: CDR1 SGHTA, CDR2 FQGNSA. The CDR3 is 16 amino acids. J gave up 3 bases and V 4 bases, and 6 bases lay outside the gene matches. CDR3 region: CASSSRTSGSIYEQYF. DNA for the CDR3: TGTGCCAGCAGCTCCCGGACTAGCGGGAGTATCTACGAGCAGTACTTC.

This clone was counted between two and nine times. This chain uses TRBV7-8 with TRBJ2-5, with 8 bases lining up with TRBD2. The ends lost 5 bases at V and 3 bases at J; junction bases unmatched: 8. CDR1 and CDR2 (germline): SGHVS, FQNEAQ. The CDR3 covers 15 residues. CDR3 nucleotides: TGTGCCAGCAGCGGGCCGGCAGCGGGGGAAGAGACCCAGTACTTC. This codes for CASSGPAAGEETQYF.

This sequence joins TRBV7-6 and TRBJ2-5; no reliable D call. CDR3 size: 16 residues. V dropped 5 bases and J dropped 4 bases, with 20 bases sitting between them. Germline CDR1 SGHVS, CDR2 FNYEAQ. CDR3 sequence: CASSRPKLGLGETQYF. The CDR3 DNA sequence: TGTGCCAGCAGCCGCCCCAAACTCGGGTTAGGAGAGACCCAGTACTTC.

This chain joins TRBV7-9 and TRBJ2-3, with D possibly being TRBD2 (6 bases). CDR3 length: 15 amino acids. Germline-derived CDR1 and CDR2 are SEHNR and FQNEAQ (reference sequence). Trimming took off 4 bases at V and 2 bases at J, with 13 bases between the two ends. In DNA form, the CDR3 reads TGTGCCAGCAGCTACACTGGGGGGAACACAGATACGCAGTATTTT. Amino acid sequence: CASSYTGGNTDTQYF.

This clone was observed a few times. V usage is TRBV2 and J usage is TRBJ2-5; weak D call: TRBD2 (5 bases). Between the trimmed V and J ends, which lost 4 bases and 1 base, there was a span of 10 bases. CDR3 length equals 14 residues. The germline gives CDR1 SNHLY, CDR2 FYNNEI. CDR3 region: CASSGTRGQETQYF. The CDR3 DNA reads TGTGCCAGCAGTGGTACTAGAGGCCAAGAGACCCAGTACTTC.

The V and J genes are TRBV5-6 and TRBJ1-1; D is undetermined. The V gene lost 4 bases and the J gene lost 1 base, with 17 bases spanning the gap. The CDR3 spans 16 residues. Per germline, CDR1 SGHDT and CDR2 YYEEEE. The CDR3 DNA sequence: TGTGCCAGCAGCCCCCCGACCGCGGCGGGGAACACTGAAGCTTTCTTT. It specifies CASSPPTAAGNTEAFF.

The chain combines TRBV3-1 (or the pseudogene TRBV3-2) with TRBJ2-1, with a tentative D call TRBD2 (6 bases). The V end lost 5 bases, the J end lost 13 bases, and 12 bases lay between the germline ends. CDR3 length: 11 residues. Germline lookup yields CDR1 LGHDT and CDR2 YNNKEL (reference sequence). The CDR3 sequence is CASSSGGPQFF. Here the CDR3 DNA reads TGTGCCAGCAGCTCCGGAGGGCCTCAGTTCTTC.

The chain links TRBV10-2 to TRBJ1-2; TRBD1 matches at 8 bases. This CDR3 contains 15 residues. V trimming: 8 bases; J trimming: 2 bases; junction bases outside the gene matches: 10. Germline V gene sequence: CDR1 WSHSY, CDR2 SAAADI. The CDR3 DNA follows: TGCGCCAGCCGCAGGGGACAGGCAGCGAACTATGGCTACACCTTC. Protein: CASRRGQAANYGYTF.

The CDR3: CASSFPGQGSYEQYF. The CDR3 nucleotides read TGTGCCAGCAGCTTCCCGGGACAGGGCTCCTACGAGCAGTACTTC. The J gene is TRBJ2-7, the V gene TRBV3-1 (or the pseudogene TRBV3-2); 9 nucleotides line up with TRBD1. CDR1 and CDR2 from the germline V gene are LGHDT and YNNKEL (reference sequence). There are 15 residues in the CDR3. The V segment lost 5 bases and the J segment 0 bases; nucleotides outside the gene matches: 5.

The chain has TRBV6-5 and TRBJ1-5, with D possibly TRBD1 on 5 matching bases. The CDR3 consists of 14 residues. Germline CDR1 reads MNHEY; CDR2 reads SVGAGI. The V end lost 6 bases, the J end lost 1 base, and 10 bases lay between the germline ends. The CDR3 coding sequence is TGTGCCAGCAGGAACGGGGGGAGCAATCAGCCCCAGCATTTT. It is translated as CASRNGGSNQPQHF.

The chain joins TRBV30 to TRBJ2-2; D call uncertain. V shed 0 bases and J shed 5 bases, with 4 bases lying between them. Germline lookup yields CDR1 GTSNPN and CDR2 SVGIG (reference sequence). The CDR3 runs 12 residues. The CDR3 protein is CAWSVRTGELFF. The CDR3 DNA follows: TGTGCCTGGAGTGTCAGGACCGGGGAGCTGTTTTTT.

This CDR3 is CASMGGQGGQETQYF. The CDR3 bases are TGCGCCAGCATGGGGGGACAGGGAGGCCAAGAGACCCAGTACTTC. This chain joins TRBV10-2 and TRBJ2-5; 9 bases are a match to TRBD1. J lost 1 base, V lost 7 bases, and 7 bases had no gene match. This CDR3 is 15 amino acids long. Germline CDR1 is WSHSY and CDR2 is SAAADI.

This chain links TRBV25-1 with TRBJ2-5; the match to TRBD1 covers 7 bases. Germline CDR1 reads MGHDK; CDR2 reads SYGVNS. The ends lost 1 base at V and 4 bases at J; junction bases unmatched: 6. The CDR3 is made up of 15 amino acids. DNA for the CDR3: TGTGCCAGCAGTGAATCCCTAGGGGGCGGAGAGACCCAGTACTTC. Residues: CASSESLGGGETQYF.

The chain employs TRBV11-1 and TRBJ2-6, with TRBD1 identical over 8 bases. V gave up 7 bases and J gave up 2 bases; unmatched junction bases: 4. The CDR3 extends over 15 amino acids. Germline loops: CDR1 SGHAT, CDR2 FQDESV (reference sequence). The CDR3 DNA reads as TGTGCCAGCACCGGACAGGGAACTGGGGCCAACGTCCTGACTTTC. Protein: CASTGQGTGANVLTF.

The gene calls are TRBV30 and TRBJ1-3; D is ambiguous. V was clipped by 5 bases and J by 4 bases, with 9 bases between them. The CDR3 runs to 12 residues. In germline, CDR1 is GTSNPN, CDR2 SVGIG (reference sequence). Here the CDR3 DNA reads TGTGCCTGGGGAACTAGGGGAAACACCATATATTTT. Protein product: CAWGTRGNTIYF.

The chain combines TRBV3-1 (or the pseudogene TRBV3-2) with TRBJ1-5; D call uncertain. Germline assignment: CDR1 LGHDT and CDR2 YNNKEL (reference sequence). The CDR3 runs to 13 residues. Trimming cost V 0 bases and J 6 bases, with 6 bases left between them. This CDR3 is CASSQDLAQPQHF. The CDR3 nucleotides are TGTGCCAGCAGCCAAGATCTGGCTCAGCCCCAGCATTTT.

The chain uses TRBV6-5 and TRBJ2-3; 7 bases are shared with TRBD1. The germline CDR1 and CDR2 sequences are MNHEY and SVGAGI. The CDR3 runs 16 residues. The junction had 5 bases not matched to a gene; V was cut back by 2 bases and J by 0 bases. Here the CDR3 reads CASSYRGRLSTDTQYF. The CDR3 nucleotides are TGTGCCAGCAGTTACAGGGGGCGCTTGAGCACAGATACGCAGTATTTT.

V gene TRBV7-2 combines with J gene TRBJ2-6; D is uncertain. Germline V gene lookup returns CDR1 SGHTA and CDR2 FQGNSA. The ends were cut back, 3 bases at V and 0 bases at J, with 6 bases in the middle. This CDR3 has 15 residues. The chain's CDR3 is CASSFQFSGANVLTF. CDR3 DNA sequence: TGTGCCAGCAGCTTTCAGTTCTCTGGGGCCAACGTCCTGACTTTC.

This chain uses TRBV7-9 with TRBJ1-1; perhaps TRBD1 as D (5 bases). The CDR3 consists of 13 residues. The ends were cut back, 3 bases at V and 4 bases at J, with 9 bases in the middle. Germline values: CDR1 SEHNR, CDR2 FQNEAQ (reference sequence). This CDR3 is CASSFEGLTEAFF. The CDR3 bases are TGTGCCAGCAGCTTTGAGGGACTCACTGAAGCTTTCTTT.

This chain connects TRBV13 to TRBJ2-2; 7 positions agree with TRBD2. The CDR3 runs to 13 residues. Germline CDR1 reads PRHDT; CDR2 reads FYEKMQ (reference sequence). The V and J ends lost 3 bases and 6 bases, in that order; junction bases with no gene match: 1. CDR3 sequence: CASSFREAGELFF. The CDR3 DNA reads as TGTGCCAGCAGCTTCCGGGAGGCCGGGGAGCTGTTTTTT.

This clone was recorded once. The chain couples TRBV9 to TRBJ2-1; 10 bases are a match to TRBD2. The V and J ends lost 5 bases and 11 bases, in that order; junction bases with no gene match: 16. This CDR3 is 16 amino acids long. Germline V gene data show CDR1 as SGDLS and CDR2 as YYNGEE. The CDR3, as DNA: TGTGCCAGCAGTTCCAGGGCGTCGCTAGCGGGAGTGAAGCAGTTCTTC. The encoded protein is CASSSRASLAGVKQFF.

The chain joins TRBV2 to TRBJ2-7, with TRBD1 matching over 7 bases. V shed 6 bases and J 1 base; nucleotides not matched to a gene: 6. Germline CDR1 reads SNHLY; CDR2 reads FYNNEI. The CDR3 length is 14 residues. This chain's CDR3 is CASRGTAQSYEQYF. The CDR3 bases are TGTGCCAGCAGGGGGACAGCCCAGTCCTACGAGCAGTACTTC. The full variable domain, rest sourced from reference TRBV2 and TRBJ2-7, is EPEVTQTPSHQVTQMGQEVILRCVPISNHLYFYWYRQILGQKVEFLVSFYNNEISEKSEIFDDQFSVERPDGSNFTLKIRSTKLEDSAMYFCASRGTAQSYEQYFGPGTRLTVT.

The CDR3 reads CASSLDGSGGTDTQYF. The CDR3, as DNA: TGCGCCAGCAGCTTGGATGGCTCGGGAGGTACAGATACGCAGTATTTT. J is TRBJ2-3 and V is TRBV5-1, with 7 bases aligning to TRBD2. Germline trimming cut 0 bases from V and 3 bases from J; bases unmatched to any gene: 7. The germline CDR1 and CDR2 sequences are SGHRS and YFSETQ. The CDR3 is 16 amino acids.

The chain employs TRBV3-1 (or the pseudogene TRBV3-2) and TRBJ2-4, with 9 bases identical to TRBD2. V lost 1 base and J lost 5; bases outside the gene matches: 12. The CDR3 runs to 18 residues. Germline lookup yields CDR1 LGHDT and CDR2 YNNKEL (reference sequence). The CDR3 here is CASSQVPLAGSGENIQYF. The CDR3 coding sequence is TGTGCCAGCAGCCAAGTACCCCTAGCGGGGTCGGGGGAAAACATTCAGTACTTC.

The chain is built from TRBV3-1 (or the pseudogene TRBV3-2) and TRBJ2-7; D might be TRBD2 (7 bases). CDR3 length: 16 residues. V was trimmed by 4 bases and J by 2 bases, leaving 18 bases between them. Germline assignment: CDR1 LGHDT and CDR2 YNNKEL (reference sequence). CDR3 sequence: CASSPPGGGPTYEQYF. The CDR3 DNA reads as TGTGCCAGCAGCCCCCCGGGGGGCGGGCCGACCTACGAGCAGTACTTC.

The chain employs TRBV28 and TRBJ2-7; D ambiguous. The CDR3 is 12 amino acids. Germline CDR1 reads MDHEN; CDR2 reads SYDVKM. The V gene lost 4 bases and the J gene lost 4 bases, with 8 bases spanning the gap. Here the CDR3 reads CASSSDRYEQYF. The DNA of the CDR3 is TGTGCCAGCAGTTCCGATAGATACGAGCAGTACTTC.

The V gene is TRBV2, the J gene TRBJ2-5; TRBD2 agrees at 10 bases. Germline CDR1 SNHLY, CDR2 FYNNEI. CDR3 length equals 16 residues. The V and J ends lost 2 bases and 4 bases, in that order; junction bases with no gene match: 7. This chain's CDR3 is CASSEQAGGPPETQYF. In nucleotides, the CDR3 is TGTGCCAGCAGTGAACAAGCGGGAGGGCCTCCAGAGACCCAGTACTTC.